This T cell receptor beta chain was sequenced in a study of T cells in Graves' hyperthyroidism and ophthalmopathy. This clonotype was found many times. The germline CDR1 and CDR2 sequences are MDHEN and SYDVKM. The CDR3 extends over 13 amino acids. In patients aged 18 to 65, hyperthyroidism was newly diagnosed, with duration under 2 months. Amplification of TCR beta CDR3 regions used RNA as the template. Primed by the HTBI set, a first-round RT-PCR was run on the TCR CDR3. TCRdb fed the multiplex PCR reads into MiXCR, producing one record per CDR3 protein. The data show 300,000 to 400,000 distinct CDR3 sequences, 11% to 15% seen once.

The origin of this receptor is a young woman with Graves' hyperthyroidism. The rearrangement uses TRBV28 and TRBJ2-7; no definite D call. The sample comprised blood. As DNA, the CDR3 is TGTGCTGCCAGCAGACTCGGTCCTTACGAGCAGTACTTC. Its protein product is CAASRLGPYEQYF.